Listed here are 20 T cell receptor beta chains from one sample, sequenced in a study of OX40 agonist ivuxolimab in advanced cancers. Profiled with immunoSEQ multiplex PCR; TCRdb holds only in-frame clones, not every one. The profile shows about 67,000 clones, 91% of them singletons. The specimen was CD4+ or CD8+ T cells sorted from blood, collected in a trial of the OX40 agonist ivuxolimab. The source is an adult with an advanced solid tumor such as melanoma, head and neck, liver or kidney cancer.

The CDR3 spells CASSVGIRGNTEAFF. CDR3 DNA: TGTGCCAGCAGCGTGGGGATCAGGGGAAACACTGAAGCTTTCTTT. The V and J genes are TRBV9 and TRBJ1-1; tentative D call: TRBD1 (6 bases). The germline gives CDR1 SGDLS, CDR2 YYNGEE. The CDR3 runs 15 residues. Trimming took off 2 bases at V and 2 bases at J, with 13 bases between the two ends. The variable domain in full, with the rest retrieved from reference TRBV9 and TRBJ1-1, is DSGVTQTPKHLITATGQRVTLRCSPRSGDLSVYWYQQSLDQGLQFLIQYYNGEERAKGNILERFSAQQFPDLHSELNLSSLELGDSALYFCASSVGIRGNTEAFFGQGTRLTVV.

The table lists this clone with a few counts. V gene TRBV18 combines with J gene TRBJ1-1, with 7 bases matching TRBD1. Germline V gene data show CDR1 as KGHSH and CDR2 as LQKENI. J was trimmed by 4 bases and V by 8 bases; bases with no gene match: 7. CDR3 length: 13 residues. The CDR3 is CASAQQGITEAFF. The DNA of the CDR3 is TGTGCCAGCGCACAACAGGGGATCACTGAAGCTTTCTTT.

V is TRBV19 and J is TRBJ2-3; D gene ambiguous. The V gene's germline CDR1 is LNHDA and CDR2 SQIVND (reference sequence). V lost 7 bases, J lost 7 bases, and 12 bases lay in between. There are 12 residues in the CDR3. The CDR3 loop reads CASTGPLNTQYF. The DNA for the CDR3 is TGTGCCAGTACCGGCCCCCTGAATACGCAGTATTTT.

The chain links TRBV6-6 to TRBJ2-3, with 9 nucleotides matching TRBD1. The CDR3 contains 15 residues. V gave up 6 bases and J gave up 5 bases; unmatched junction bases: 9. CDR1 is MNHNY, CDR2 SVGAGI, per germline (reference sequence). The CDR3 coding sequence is TGTGCCAGCAGACAGACAGGGGGTTCTGGAGATACGCAGTATTTT. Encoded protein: CASRQTGGSGDTQYF.

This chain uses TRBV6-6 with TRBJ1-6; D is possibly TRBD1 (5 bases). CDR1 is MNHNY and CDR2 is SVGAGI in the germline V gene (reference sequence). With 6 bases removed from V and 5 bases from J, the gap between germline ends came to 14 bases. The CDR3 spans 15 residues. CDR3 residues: CASRLGDANNSPLHF. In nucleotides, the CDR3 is TGTGCCAGCAGGTTAGGGGACGCAAATAATTCACCCCTCCACTTT.

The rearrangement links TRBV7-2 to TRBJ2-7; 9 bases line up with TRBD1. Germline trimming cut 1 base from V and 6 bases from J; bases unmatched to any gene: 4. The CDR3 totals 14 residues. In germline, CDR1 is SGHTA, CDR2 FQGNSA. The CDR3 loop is CASSLVQGAVEQYF. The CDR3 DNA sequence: TGTGCCAGCAGCTTAGTACAGGGGGCCGTCGAGCAGTACTTC.

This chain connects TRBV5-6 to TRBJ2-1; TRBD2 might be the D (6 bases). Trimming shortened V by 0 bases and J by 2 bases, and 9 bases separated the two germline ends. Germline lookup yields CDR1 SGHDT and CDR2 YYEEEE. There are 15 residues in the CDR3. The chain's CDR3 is CASSLAGVTYNEQFF. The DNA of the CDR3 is TGTGCCAGCAGCTTGGCGGGAGTAACCTACAATGAGCAGTTCTTC.

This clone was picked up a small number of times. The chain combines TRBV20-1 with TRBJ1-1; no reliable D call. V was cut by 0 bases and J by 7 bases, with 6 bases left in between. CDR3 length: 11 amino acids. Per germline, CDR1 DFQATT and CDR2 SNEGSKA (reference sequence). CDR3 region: CSAREEGEAFF. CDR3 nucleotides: TGCAGTGCTAGAGAAGAGGGTGAAGCTTTCTTT.

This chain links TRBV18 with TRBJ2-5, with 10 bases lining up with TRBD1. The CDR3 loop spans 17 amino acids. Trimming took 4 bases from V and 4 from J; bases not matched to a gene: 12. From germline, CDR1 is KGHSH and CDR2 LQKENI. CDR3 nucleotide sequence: TGTGCCAGCTCACTGACCGCCGGGACAGGGGTCCCAGAGACCCAGTACTTC. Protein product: CASSLTAGTGVPETQYF. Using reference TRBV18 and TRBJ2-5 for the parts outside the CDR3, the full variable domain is NAGVMQNPRHLVRRRGQEARLRCSPMKGHSHVYWYRQLPEEGLKFMVYLQKENIIDESGMPKERFSAEFPKEGPSILRIQQVVRGDSAAYFCASSLTAGTGVPETQYFGPGTRLLVL.

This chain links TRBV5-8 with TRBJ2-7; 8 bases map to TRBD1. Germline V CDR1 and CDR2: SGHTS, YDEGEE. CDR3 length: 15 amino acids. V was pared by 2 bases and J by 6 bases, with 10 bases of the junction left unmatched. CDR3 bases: TGTGCCAGCAGCTTAACCACCGGGACAGGAACCGAGCAGTACTTC. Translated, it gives CASSLTTGTGTEQYF.

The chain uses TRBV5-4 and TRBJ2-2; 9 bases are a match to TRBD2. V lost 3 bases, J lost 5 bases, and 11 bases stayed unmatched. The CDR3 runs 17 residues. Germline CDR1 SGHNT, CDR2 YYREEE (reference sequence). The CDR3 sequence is CASSYFAGGPITGELFF. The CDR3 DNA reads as TGTGCCAGCAGCTACTTCGCGGGGGGGCCCATAACCGGGGAGCTGTTTTTT. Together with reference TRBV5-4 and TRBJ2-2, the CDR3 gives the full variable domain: ETGVTQSPTHLIKTRGQQVTLRCSSQSGHNTVSWYQQALGQGPQFIFQYYREEENGRGNFPPRFSGLQFPNYSSELNVNALELDDSALYLCASSYFAGGPITGELFFGEGSRLTVL.

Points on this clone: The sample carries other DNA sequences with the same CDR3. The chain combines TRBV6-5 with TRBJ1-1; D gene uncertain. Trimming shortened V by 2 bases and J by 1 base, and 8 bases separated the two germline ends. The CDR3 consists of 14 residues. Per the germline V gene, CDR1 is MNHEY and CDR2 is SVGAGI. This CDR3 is CASSYPGGNTEAFF. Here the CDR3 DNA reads TGTGCCAGCAGTTACCCGGGCGGGAACACTGAAGCTTTCTTT.

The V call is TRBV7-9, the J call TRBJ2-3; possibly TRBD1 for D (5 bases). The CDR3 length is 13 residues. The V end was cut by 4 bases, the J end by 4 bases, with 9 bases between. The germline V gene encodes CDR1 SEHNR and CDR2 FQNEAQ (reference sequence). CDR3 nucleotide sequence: TGTGCCAGCAGCTACAAGGGGCCAGATACGCAGTATTTT. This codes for CASSYKGPDTQYF.

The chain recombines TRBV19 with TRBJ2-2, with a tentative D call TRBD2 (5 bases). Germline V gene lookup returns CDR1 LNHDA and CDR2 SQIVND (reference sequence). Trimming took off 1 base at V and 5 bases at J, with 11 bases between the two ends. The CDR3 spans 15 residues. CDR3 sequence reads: CASSIVIALTGELFF. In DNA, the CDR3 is TGTGCCAGTAGTATAGTAATAGCGTTGACCGGGGAGCTGTTTTTT.

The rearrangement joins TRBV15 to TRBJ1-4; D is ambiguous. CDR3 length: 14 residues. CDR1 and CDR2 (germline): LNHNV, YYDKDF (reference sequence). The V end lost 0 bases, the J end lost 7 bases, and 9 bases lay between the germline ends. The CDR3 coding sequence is TGTGCCACCAGCAGAGACCCTGGCGGTGAAAAACTGTTTTTT. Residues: CATSRDPGGEKLFF.

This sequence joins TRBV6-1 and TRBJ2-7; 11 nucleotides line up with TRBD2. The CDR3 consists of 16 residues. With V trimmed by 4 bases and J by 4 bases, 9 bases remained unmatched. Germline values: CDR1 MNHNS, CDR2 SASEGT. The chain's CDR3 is CASSGLTSGAWYEQYF. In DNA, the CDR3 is TGTGCCAGCAGTGGCCTGACTAGCGGGGCTTGGTACGAGCAGTACTTC.

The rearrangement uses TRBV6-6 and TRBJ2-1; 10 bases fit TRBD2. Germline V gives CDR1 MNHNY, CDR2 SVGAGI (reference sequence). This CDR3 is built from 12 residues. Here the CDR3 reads CAASGSRYEQFF. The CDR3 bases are TGTGCAGCTAGCGGGAGTCGCTATGAGCAGTTCTTC.

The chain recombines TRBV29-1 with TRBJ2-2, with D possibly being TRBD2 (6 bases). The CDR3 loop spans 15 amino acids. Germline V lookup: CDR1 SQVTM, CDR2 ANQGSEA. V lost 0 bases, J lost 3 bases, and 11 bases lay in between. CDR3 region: CSVEEVGGYTGELFF. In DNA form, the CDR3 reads TGCAGCGTTGAAGAGGTGGGGGGATACACCGGGGAGCTGTTTTTT.

The CDR3 loop is CAWSAGLSNEKLFF. In nucleotides, the CDR3 is TGTGCCTGGAGCGCCGGACTGAGTAATGAAAAACTGTTTTTT. The rearrangement links TRBV30 to TRBJ1-4; D remains ambiguous. The CDR3 is made up of 14 amino acids. Germline lookup yields CDR1 GTSNPN and CDR2 SVGIG (reference sequence). V lost 3 bases, J lost 4 bases, and 12 bases lay in between.

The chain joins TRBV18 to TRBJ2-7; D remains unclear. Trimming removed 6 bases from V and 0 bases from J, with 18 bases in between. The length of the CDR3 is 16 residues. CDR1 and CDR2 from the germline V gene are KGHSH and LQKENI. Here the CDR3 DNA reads TGTGCCAGCTCGCCCGTTTCTGGCGCAAGCTCCTACGAGCAGTACTTC. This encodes CASSPVSGASSYEQYF.